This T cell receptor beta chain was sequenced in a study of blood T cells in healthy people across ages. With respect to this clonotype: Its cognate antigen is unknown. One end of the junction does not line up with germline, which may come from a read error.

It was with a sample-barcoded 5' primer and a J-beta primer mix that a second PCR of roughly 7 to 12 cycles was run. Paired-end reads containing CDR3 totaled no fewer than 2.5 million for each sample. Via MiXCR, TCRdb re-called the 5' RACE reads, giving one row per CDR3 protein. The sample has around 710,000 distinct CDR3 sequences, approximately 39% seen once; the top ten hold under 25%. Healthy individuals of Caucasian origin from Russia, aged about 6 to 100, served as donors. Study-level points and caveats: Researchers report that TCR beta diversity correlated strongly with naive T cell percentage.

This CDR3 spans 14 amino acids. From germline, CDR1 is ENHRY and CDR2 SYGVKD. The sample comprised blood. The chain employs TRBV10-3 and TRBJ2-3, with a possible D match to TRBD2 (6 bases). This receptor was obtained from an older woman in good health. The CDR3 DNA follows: TGTGCCATCAGTGAGGGCGGGGCCCTGGATACGCGGTATTTT. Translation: CAISEGGALDTRYF.